Listed below are T cell receptor beta chains from one sample, sequenced in a study of T-cell memory formation after mild COVID-19. MiXCR, run by TCRdb on the 5' RACE reads, gives a single entry per CDR3 protein. The sample lists under 70,000 distinct CDR3 sequences; 9.3% were seen once. Material: PBMCs or a T cell subset sorted from them (not recorded which). These receptors were obtained from a man in his late teens or twenties who had mild COVID-19 (a few samples of this study predate the infection). Cell type and time point are not known. CDR3s include the opening cysteine and the closing phenylalanine or tryptophan. D genes are given only for firm matches. Some rows mark clone size as missing; the rest say once, few, many or name a class of expanded clone.

CDR3 DNA,CDR3 protein,D gene,J gene,clone size,V gene
TGTGCCAGCTCACCAGGGGCAGAGTACGAGCAGTACTTC,CASSPGAEYEQYF,-,TRBJ2-7,few,TRBV18
TGTGCCAGCAGTTTACTGGGCCTCGATACGCAGTATTTT,CASSLLGLDTQYF,-,TRBJ2-3,-,TRBV28
TGTGCCAGTAGTATAGACAGGGGTAAGGATACGCAGTATTTT,CASSIDRGKDTQYF,-,TRBJ2-3,few,TRBV19
TGTGCCAGCAGCCAAGAGGGGCCGGGAGAGCTGTTTTTT,CASSQEGPGELFF,-,TRBJ2-2,few,TRBV4-2
TGCAGCGTTGATGGGTCTAGCGGTGTTAGTTACAATGAGCAGTTCTTC,CSVDGSSGVSYNEQFF,TRBD2,TRBJ2-1,-,TRBV29-1
TGTGCCAGCAGCTCCCCCCGAGGGCTTGAAGCTTTCTTT,CASSSPRGLEAFF,-,TRBJ1-1,few,TRBV7-8
TGCGCCAGCAGCCCGTCGGCCGGGGGGGCCACCTACAATGAGCAGTTCTTC,CASSPSAGGATYNEQFF,TRBD2,TRBJ2-1,many,TRBV5-1
TGTGCCAGCAGCAGGGGGGGTTGGAACACCGGGGAGCTGTTTTTT,CASSRGGWNTGELFF,-,TRBJ2-2,few,TRBV7-2
TGTGCCAGCAGCCCCCCGAGTAAAAACATTCAGTACTTC,CASSPPSKNIQYF,-,TRBJ2-4,many,TRBV7-2
TGTGCCAGCAGTGAAGGAGACCTCTACGAGCAGTACTTC,CASSEGDLYEQYF,-,TRBJ2-7,many,TRBV6-1
TGTGCCAGCAGCTGGGGACAGGAAAAGGGGTACTCACCCCTCCACTTT,CASSWGQEKGYSPLHF,TRBD1,TRBJ1-6,-,TRBV7-2
TGTGCCAGCAGCGTAGGAGGGGAGGAGAATGAGCAGTTCTTC,CASSVGGEENEQFF,-,TRBJ2-1,-,TRBV9
TGTGCCATCAGACTTGGGGGGACGGCTTCGGACGAGCAGTACTTC,CAIRLGGTASDEQYF,-,TRBJ2-7,many,TRBV10-3
TGCGCCAGCAGCTTGGGGGACTACACCCAAGAGACCCAGTACTTC,CASSLGDYTQETQYF,TRBD2,TRBJ2-5,-,TRBV5-1
TGTGCCAGCAGCCTCGTTAGCTTGAGTTCCCGCAATGAGCAGTTCTTC,CASSLVSLSSRNEQFF,-,TRBJ2-1,many,TRBV7-2
TGTGCCAGCAGGCCGGGACAGGGTCGATTCGGGGAGCTGTTTTTT,CASRPGQGRFGELFF,TRBD1,TRBJ2-2,-,TRBV7-2
TGTGCCAGCAGCCAAGAAGGCGGGGGGGACGAGACCCAGTACTTC,CASSQEGGGDETQYF,TRBD2,TRBJ2-5,many,TRBV4-2
TGTGCCAGCAGTTTACTCTCTGGGGCCAACGTCCTGACTTTC,CASSLLSGANVLTF,-,TRBJ2-6,-,TRBV12-3/TRBV12-4
TGTGCCAGCAGTTCCGGGGGGGGTGAGACCCAGTACTTC,CASSSGGGETQYF,TRBD2,TRBJ2-5,-,TRBV7-3
TGCGCCAGCAGCTTGGCCGGGACGGCCGAGACCCAGTACTTC,CASSLAGTAETQYF,-,TRBJ2-5,few,TRBV5-1
TGTGCCAGCAGTTTTACAGGGGCTAATGAAAAACTGTTTTTT,CASSFTGANEKLFF,TRBD1,TRBJ1-4,few,TRBV6-6
TGTGCCAGCAGCTTCCGGACAGCAGGCGACTATGGCTACACCTTC,CASSFRTAGDYGYTF,-,TRBJ1-2,-,TRBV7-8
TGCGCCAGCAGCTTGGGGTTCCAGGGTGCCTACAATGAGCAGTTCTTC,CASSLGFQGAYNEQFF,-,TRBJ2-1,many,TRBV5-1
TGTGCCAGCAACCTCGGGGCGGGCTACACCTTC,CASNLGAGYTF,-,TRBJ1-2,-,TRBV7-2
TGCAGTGCTTCTGAACGCCCGCAGGGAGGGTACGAGCAGTACTTC,CSASERPQGGYEQYF,TRBD2,TRBJ2-7,few,TRBV20-1
TGTGCCAGCAGCATTAACGAGGGATCCTACGAGCAGTACTTC,CASSINEGSYEQYF,-,TRBJ2-7,-,TRBV7-3
TGTGCCAGCAGCCAACCCAATGAAAAACTGTTTTTT,CASSQPNEKLFF,-,TRBJ1-4,-,TRBV7-2
TGTGCCAGCAGTTACTATCCCAGAGCGGTGACTGGCTACACCTTC,CASSYYPRAVTGYTF,-,TRBJ1-2,few,TRBV6-5
TGTGCCAGCAGCACCCCAGGTCTCTATGGCTACACCTTC,CASSTPGLYGYTF,-,TRBJ1-2,many,TRBV7-6
TGTGCCAGCAACCACAGGAGAATGAACACTGAAGCTTTCTTT,CASNHRRMNTEAFF,-,TRBJ1-1,-,TRBV12-3/TRBV12-4
TGCGCCAGCAGCCCAAGGACACTCCGCACAGATACGCAGTATTTT,CASSPRTLRTDTQYF,-,TRBJ2-3,-,TRBV5-1
TGCGCCAGCACCCCGTACTCGAATTCCAATGAGCAGTTCTTC,CASTPYSNSNEQFF,-,TRBJ2-1,-,TRBV5-1
TGTGCCAGCACCCGGACAGGGGGGTTCTCTGGGGCCAACGTCCTGACTTTC,CASTRTGGFSGANVLTF,TRBD1,TRBJ2-6,few,TRBV7-2
TGTGCCAGCAGTTTGGGGGGCGCTTCCCGAAAACTGTTTTTT,CASSLGGASRKLFF,-,TRBJ1-4,-,TRBV12-3/TRBV12-4
TGTGCCAGCACTACTAAGAGGGGCTCTTACTACAATGAGCAGTTCTTC,CASTTKRGSYYNEQFF,-,TRBJ2-1,-,TRBV12-3/TRBV12-4
TGCGCCAGCAGCTTGGTGGGAGGTTCGAACACCGGGGAGCTGTTTTTT,CASSLVGGSNTGELFF,-,TRBJ2-2,many,TRBV5-1
TGTGCCAGCAGCTTAGACGGACAGTCCCCAGATACGCAGTATTTT,CASSLDGQSPDTQYF,-,TRBJ2-3,many,TRBV7-2
TGCAGTGCTTCTAGCGGGGGAAACACCGGGGAGCTGTTTTTT,CSASSGGNTGELFF,TRBD2,TRBJ2-2,many,TRBV20-1
TGTGCCAGCAGCTCAGGGACTGGTAAAGACATTCAGTACTTC,CASSSGTGKDIQYF,-,TRBJ2-4,-,TRBV7-9
TGTGCCAGCAGCCCAGGGACAGCTGCAACTAATGAAAAACTGTTTTTT,CASSPGTAATNEKLFF,TRBD1,TRBJ1-4,many,TRBV12-3/TRBV12-4
TGTGCCAGCAGTAAGGGAAACACTGAAGCTTTCTTT,CASSKGNTEAFF,-,TRBJ1-1,-,TRBV5-5
TGTGCCAGCAGTCCCGTAGACAGAATGAACACTGAAGCTTTCTTT,CASSPVDRMNTEAFF,-,TRBJ1-1,few,TRBV28
TGTGCCAGCAGTTTTACAGAACCAAACTATGGCTACACCTTC,CASSFTEPNYGYTF,-,TRBJ1-2,-,TRBV12-3/TRBV12-4
TGCGCCAGCAGACAAGGAACAGGCAGTCAAGTTGGTTGGGAGCTGTTTTTT,CASRQGTGSQVGWELFF,-,TRBJ2-2,-,TRBV4-1
TGCGCCAGCAGCTTCTCTAGCGGGGGGTCCTACAATGAGCAGTTCTTC,CASSFSSGGSYNEQFF,TRBD2,TRBJ2-1,many,TRBV5-1
TGTGCCAGCAGCTTCGTTAGGCAGGGGAACACTGAAGCTTTCTTT,CASSFVRQGNTEAFF,-,TRBJ1-1,few,TRBV7-2
TGTGCCAGCAGCGTCCGAAGGGGGTCTGGGGCCAACGTCCTGACTTTC,CASSVRRGSGANVLTF,-,TRBJ2-6,-,TRBV9
TGTGCCAGCAGCCAGCAGGGCTACAATGAGCAGTTCTTC,CASSQQGYNEQFF,-,TRBJ2-1,few,TRBV7-9
TGCGCCAGCAGCCAAGGGGCAGCTAGCGGGGGGTTCTACAATGAGCAGTTCTTC,CASSQGAASGGFYNEQFF,TRBD2,TRBJ2-1,few,TRBV4-1
TGTGCCAGCAGCCAAGGGTTTGGGGGGCTGTCTAATGAAAAACTGTTTTTT,CASSQGFGGLSNEKLFF,-,TRBJ1-4,-,TRBV4-2
TGTGCCAGCAGCTCCCGGGACAGGAGGAACACTGAAGCTTTCTTT,CASSSRDRRNTEAFF,TRBD1,TRBJ1-1,-,TRBV5-5
TGTGCCAGTTCGGGGGCGTACAATGAGCAGTTCTTC,CASSGAYNEQFF,-,TRBJ2-1,many,TRBV7-2
TGTGCCACCAGCAGCTCTAGCGGGGGGATCCGACGTGCGCAGTTCTTC,CATSSSSGGIRRAQFF,TRBD2,TRBJ2-1,-,TRBV15
TGTGCCAGCAGCTTGGTTTCGGCGGTGAACACTGAAGCTTTCTTT,CASSLVSAVNTEAFF,-,TRBJ1-1,-,TRBV5-4
TGTGCCAGCCTGGGGAGCGGACTTAGCACAGATACGCAGTATTTT,CASLGSGLSTDTQYF,-,TRBJ2-3,many,TRBV7-9
TGCGCCAGCAGTGTGACAGAGACCCAGTACTTC,CASSVTETQYF,-,TRBJ2-5,many,TRBV10-2
TGTGCCAGCAGCCCGCATAATCGAGAGACCCAGTACTTC,CASSPHNRETQYF,-,TRBJ2-5,few,TRBV28
TGTGCCAGCAGCTTGTGGACAGGAGGCACAGATACGCAGTATTTT,CASSLWTGGTDTQYF,TRBD1,TRBJ2-3,-,TRBV5-6
TGTGCCAGCAGTCTTAGAACAGGGGGGGAGCTGTTTTTT,CASSLRTGGELFF,-,TRBJ2-2,-,TRBV12-3/TRBV12-4